This T cell receptor (beta chain) derives from a study of Tregs in tolerant kidney transplant recipients. Overall study results and limits: Activated donor B cell expansion appeared to reveal the most relevant donor-specific TCRbeta repertoire.

Unstimulated regulatory T cells (CD4+CD25+CD127-), CD4+CD25- non-regulatory cells, CD4 and CD8 cells were FACS-sorted from thawed PBMCs. Germline lookup yields CDR1 MNHEY and CDR2 SMNVEV (reference sequence). Trimming removed 5 bases from V and 8 bases from J; junction bases left unmatched: 4. There are 14 residues in the CDR3. Comments on this clone: Antigen specificity is unknown.

Generated by immunoSEQ multiplex PCR, the TCRdb table keeps only in-frame clones and is missing some. This table has under 300,000 clones, approximately 84% appearing once. Sequencing was carried out using CD4+ T cells from blood. The V gene is TRBV27, the J gene TRBJ2-2; 11 bases are shared with TRBD2. The clonotype originates from a human donor in good health. CDR3 sequence: CASSMGLAVGELFF. DNA for the CDR3: TGTGCCAGCAGTATGGGACTAGCGGTGGGGGAGCTGTTTTTT.